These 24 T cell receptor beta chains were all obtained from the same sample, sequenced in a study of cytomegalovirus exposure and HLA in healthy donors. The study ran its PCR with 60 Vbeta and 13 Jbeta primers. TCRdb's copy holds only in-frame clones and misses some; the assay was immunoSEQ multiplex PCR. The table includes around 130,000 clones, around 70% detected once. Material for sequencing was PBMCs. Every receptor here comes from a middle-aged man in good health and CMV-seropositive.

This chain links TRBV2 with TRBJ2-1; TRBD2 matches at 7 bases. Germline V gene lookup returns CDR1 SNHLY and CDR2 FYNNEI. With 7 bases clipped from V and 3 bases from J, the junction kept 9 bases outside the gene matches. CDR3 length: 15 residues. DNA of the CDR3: TGTGCCAGCACGTCCGGGACTACCGACTACAATGAGCAGTTCTTC. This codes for CASTSGTTDYNEQFF.

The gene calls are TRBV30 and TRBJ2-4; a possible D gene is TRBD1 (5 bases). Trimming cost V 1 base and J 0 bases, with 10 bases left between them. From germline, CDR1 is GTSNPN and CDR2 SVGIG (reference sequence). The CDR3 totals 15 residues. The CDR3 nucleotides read TGTGCCTGGAGTGGGGGCGTTGTAGCCAAAAACATTCAGTACTTC. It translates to CAWSGGVVAKNIQYF.

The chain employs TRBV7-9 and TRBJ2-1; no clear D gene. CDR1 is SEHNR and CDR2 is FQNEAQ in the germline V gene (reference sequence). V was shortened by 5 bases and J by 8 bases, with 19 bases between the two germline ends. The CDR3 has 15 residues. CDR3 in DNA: TGTGCCAGCAGCCCAGATTATTATACCGTTGATGAGCAGTTCTTC. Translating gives CASSPDYYTVDEQFF.

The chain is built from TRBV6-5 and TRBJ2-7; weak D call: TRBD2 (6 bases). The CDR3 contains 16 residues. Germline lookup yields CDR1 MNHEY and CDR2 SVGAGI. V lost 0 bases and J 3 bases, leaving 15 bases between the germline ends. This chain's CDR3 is CASSYSGGGLGYEQYF. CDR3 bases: TGTGCCAGCAGTTACTCAGGTGGGGGGTTAGGCTACGAGCAGTACTTC.

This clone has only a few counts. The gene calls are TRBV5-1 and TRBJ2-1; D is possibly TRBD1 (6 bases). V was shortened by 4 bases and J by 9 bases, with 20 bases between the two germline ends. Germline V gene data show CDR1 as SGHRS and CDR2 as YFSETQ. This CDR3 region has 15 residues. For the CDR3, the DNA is TGCGCCAGCAGCCCCGGACAGCCCACGACCTCTGAGCAGTTCTTC. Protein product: CASSPGQPTTSEQFF. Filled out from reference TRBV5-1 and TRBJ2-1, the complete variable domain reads KAGVTQTPRYLIKTRGQQVTLSCSPISGHRSVSWYQQTPGQGLQFLFEYFSETQRNKGNFPGRFSGRQFSNSRSEMNVSTLELGDSALYLCASSPGQPTTSEQFFGPGTRLTVL.

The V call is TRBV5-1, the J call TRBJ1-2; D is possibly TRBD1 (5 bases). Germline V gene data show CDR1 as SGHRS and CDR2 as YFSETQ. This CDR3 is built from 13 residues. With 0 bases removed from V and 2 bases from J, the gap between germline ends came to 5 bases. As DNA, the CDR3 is TGCGCCAGCAGCTTGGGGACAAACTATGGCTACACCTTC. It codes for CASSLGTNYGYTF.

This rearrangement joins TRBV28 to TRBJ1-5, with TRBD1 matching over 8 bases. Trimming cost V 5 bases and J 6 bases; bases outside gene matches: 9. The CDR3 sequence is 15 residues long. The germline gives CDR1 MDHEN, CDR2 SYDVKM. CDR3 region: CASSPSTGASQPQHF. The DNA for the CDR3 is TGTGCCAGCAGTCCCTCGACAGGGGCGAGTCAGCCCCAGCATTTT.

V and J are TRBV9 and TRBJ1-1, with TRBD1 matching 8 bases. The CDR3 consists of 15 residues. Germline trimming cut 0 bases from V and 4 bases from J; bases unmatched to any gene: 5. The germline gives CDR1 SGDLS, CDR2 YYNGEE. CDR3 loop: CASSVGHRGTTEAFF. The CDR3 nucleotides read TGTGCCAGCAGCGTAGGACACAGGGGGACCACTGAAGCTTTCTTT.

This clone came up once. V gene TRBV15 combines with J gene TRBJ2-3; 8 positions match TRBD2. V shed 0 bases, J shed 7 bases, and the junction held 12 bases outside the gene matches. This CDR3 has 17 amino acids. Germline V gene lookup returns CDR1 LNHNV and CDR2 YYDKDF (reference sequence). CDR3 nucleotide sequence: TGTGCCACCAGCAGAGATAGGTGGGCGGGAGGAGGTCATACGCAGTATTTT. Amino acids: CATSRDRWAGGGHTQYF.

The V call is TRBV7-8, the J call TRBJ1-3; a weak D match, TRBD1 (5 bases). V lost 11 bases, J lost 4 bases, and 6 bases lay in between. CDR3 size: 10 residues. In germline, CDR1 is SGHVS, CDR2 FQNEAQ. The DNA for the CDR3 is TGTGCCTCAGGGGGAAACACCATATATTTT. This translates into CASGGNTIYF.

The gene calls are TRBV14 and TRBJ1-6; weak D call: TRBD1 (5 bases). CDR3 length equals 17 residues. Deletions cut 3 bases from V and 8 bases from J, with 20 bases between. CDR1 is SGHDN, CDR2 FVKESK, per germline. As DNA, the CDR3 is TGTGCCAGCAGCCAGGAACGGGGAGGGGCAAGAGATTCACCCCTCCACTTT. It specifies CASSQERGGARDSPLHF.

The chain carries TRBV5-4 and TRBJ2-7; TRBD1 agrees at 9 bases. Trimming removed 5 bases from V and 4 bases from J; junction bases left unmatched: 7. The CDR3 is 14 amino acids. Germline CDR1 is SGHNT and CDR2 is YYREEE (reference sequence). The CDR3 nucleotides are TGTGCCAGCAGTTCGGGACAGGGACGTTACGAGCAGTACTTC. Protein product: CASSSGQGRYEQYF.

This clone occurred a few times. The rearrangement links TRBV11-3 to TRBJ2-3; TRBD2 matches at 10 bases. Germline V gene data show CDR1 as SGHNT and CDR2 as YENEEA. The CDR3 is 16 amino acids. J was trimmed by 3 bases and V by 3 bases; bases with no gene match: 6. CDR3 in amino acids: CASSFSGGELTDTQYF. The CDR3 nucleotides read TGTGCCAGCAGCTTCAGCGGGGGGGAATTAACAGATACGCAGTATTTT. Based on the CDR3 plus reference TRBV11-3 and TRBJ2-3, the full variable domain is EAGVVQSPRYKIIEKKQPVAFWCNPISGHNTLYWYLQNLGQGPELLIRYENEEAVDDSQLPKDRFSAERLKGVDSTLKIQPAELGDSAVYLCASSFSGGELTDTQYFGPGTRLTVL.

CDR3 in DNA: TGTGCCAGCAGCCAAGCTAGCGGGGGGGCCGGGAATGAGCAGTTCTTC. Its protein product is CASSQASGGAGNEQFF. The rearrangement links TRBV4-2 to TRBJ2-1; TRBD2 matches 12 bases. V was clipped by 1 base and J by 7 bases; unmatched bases: 5. Germline V gives CDR1 LGHNA, CDR2 YNFKEQ. CDR3 length: 16 residues.

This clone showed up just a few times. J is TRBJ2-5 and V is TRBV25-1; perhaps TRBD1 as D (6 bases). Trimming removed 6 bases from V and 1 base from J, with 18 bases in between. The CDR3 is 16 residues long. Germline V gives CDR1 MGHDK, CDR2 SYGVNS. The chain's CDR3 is CASSFDRIRTQETQYF. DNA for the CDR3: TGTGCCAGCAGCTTTGACAGGATAAGAACCCAAGAGACCCAGTACTTC. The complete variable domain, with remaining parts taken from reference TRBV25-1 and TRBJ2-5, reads EADIYQTPRYLVIGTGKKITLECSQTMGHDKMYWYQQDPGMELHLIHYSYGVNSTEKGDLSSESTVSRIRTEHFPLTLESARPSHTSQYLCASSFDRIRTQETQYFGPGTRLLVL.

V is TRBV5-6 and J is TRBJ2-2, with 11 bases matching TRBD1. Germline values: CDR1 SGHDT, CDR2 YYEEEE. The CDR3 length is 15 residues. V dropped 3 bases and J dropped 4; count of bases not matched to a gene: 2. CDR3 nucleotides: TGTGCCAGCAGCTGGACAGGGGGCATCACCGGGGAGCTGTTTTTT. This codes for CASSWTGGITGELFF.

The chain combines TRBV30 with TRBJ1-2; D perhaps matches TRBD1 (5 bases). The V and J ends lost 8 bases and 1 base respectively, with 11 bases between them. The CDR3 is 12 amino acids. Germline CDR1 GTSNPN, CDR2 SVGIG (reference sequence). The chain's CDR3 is CATSTDNYGYTF. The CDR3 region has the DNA TGTGCCACCTCGACAGATAACTATGGCTACACCTTC.

The chain's CDR3 is CASSTSLGSPLHF. CDR3 DNA sequence: TGTGCCAGCAGCACTAGCCTGGGTTCACCCCTCCACTTT. The gene calls are TRBV11-2 and TRBJ1-6, with no clear D. The V end lost 5 bases, the J end lost 9 bases, and 11 bases lay between the germline ends. There are 13 residues in the CDR3. CDR1 is SGHAT, CDR2 FQNNGV, per germline.

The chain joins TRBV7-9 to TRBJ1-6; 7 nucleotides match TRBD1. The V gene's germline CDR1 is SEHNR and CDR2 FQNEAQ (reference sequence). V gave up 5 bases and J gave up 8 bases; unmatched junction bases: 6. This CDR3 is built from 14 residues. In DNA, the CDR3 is TGTGCCAGCAGCCGCCGACAGGGTGATTCACCCCTCCACTTT. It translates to CASSRRQGDSPLHF.

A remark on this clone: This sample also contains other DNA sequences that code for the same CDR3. CDR3 bases: TGTGCCAGCAGTTTAGGACAGGGCTATGGCTACACCTTC. It translates to CASSLGQGYGYTF. The rearrangement links TRBV27 to TRBJ1-2; 8 bases align to TRBD1. Germline V lookup: CDR1 MNHEY, CDR2 SMNVEV (reference sequence). The CDR3 has 13 amino acids. Losses at the gene ends were 2 bases for V and 4 bases for J; bases not matched to a gene: 0.

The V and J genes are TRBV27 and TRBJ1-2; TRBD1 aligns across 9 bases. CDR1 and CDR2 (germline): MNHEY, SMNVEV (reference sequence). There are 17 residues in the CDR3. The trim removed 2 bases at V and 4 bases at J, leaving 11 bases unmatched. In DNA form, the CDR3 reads TGTGCCAGCAGTTTAGAGTTTGGGACAGGGAGGATCTATGGCTACACCTTC. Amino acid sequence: CASSLEFGTGRIYGYTF.

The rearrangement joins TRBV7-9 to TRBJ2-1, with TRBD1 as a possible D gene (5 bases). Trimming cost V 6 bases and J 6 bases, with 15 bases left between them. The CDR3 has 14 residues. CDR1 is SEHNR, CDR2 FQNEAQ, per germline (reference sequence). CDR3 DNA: TGTGCCAGCAGTTCAGCGACAGACCTCAATGAGCAGTTCTTC. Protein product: CASSSATDLNEQFF.

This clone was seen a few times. The CDR3 nucleotides are TGTGCCTGGAGCGCCGGGAGGGCTCTTACTGGCTACACCTTC. Encoded protein: CAWSAGRALTGYTF. The V call is TRBV30, the J call TRBJ1-2; D not certain. Germline V CDR1 and CDR2: GTSNPN, SVGIG (reference sequence). This CDR3 spans 14 amino acids. Trimming cost V 3 bases and J 7 bases, with 18 bases left between them. Based on the CDR3 plus reference TRBV30 and TRBJ1-2, the full variable domain is SQTIHQWPATLVQPVGSPLSLECTVEGTSNPNLYWYRQAAGRGLQLLFYSVGIGQISSEVPQNLSASRPQDRQFILSSKKLLLSDSGFYLCAWSAGRALTGYTFGSGTRLTVV.

The CDR3 region has the DNA TGTGCCAGCAGCCAGGGCATCGGCGTCAATGAGCAGTTCTTC. Protein product: CASSQGIGVNEQFF. This sequence joins TRBV11-2 and TRBJ2-1; weak D call: TRBD1 (5 bases). The V and J ends lost 5 bases and 6 bases respectively, with 14 bases between them. The CDR3 has 14 amino acids. The V gene's germline CDR1 is SGHAT and CDR2 FQNNGV.